These 24 T cell receptor beta chains share one sample of origin, sequenced in a study of blood T cell repertoires in COVID-19 (dated by TCRdb to 2020 to 2021). To prepare the library, the immunoSEQ multiplex PCR assay was applied. Sourced from immuneACCESS, this table was stored by TCRdb with only in-frame sequences that have V and J called. A share of the clones is absent; for the studies checked, an unresolved V gene accounts for under half, and the remainder has no known explanation. This sample lists about 130,000 clones; more than 80% were detected once. The biggest ten clones account for approximately 4.3% of the sample. Specimen: peripheral blood. Every receptor here comes from a human donor in a cohort sampled during active COVID-19.

This clone has more than one count but fewer than ten. This chain connects TRBV12-5 to TRBJ1-1; 7 bases are a match to TRBD1. Trimming at V came to 6 bases and at J to 7 bases, leaving 5 bases not matched to a gene. Germline V gene sequence: CDR1 LGHNT, CDR2 FRNRAP. The CDR3 length is 12 residues. CDR3 in amino acids: CASGPGQIEAFF. CDR3 bases: TGTGCTAGTGGGCCGGGACAGATTGAAGCTTTCTTT.

This clone was observed a single time. The CDR3 loop reads CASSLAGYRETQYF. The CDR3 DNA reads as TGCGCCAGCAGTCTAGCGGGGTATCGAGAGACCCAGTACTTC. The chain uses TRBV5-1 and TRBJ2-5; 9 nucleotides line up with TRBD2. Germline trimming cut 5 bases from V and 4 bases from J; bases unmatched to any gene: 6. The CDR3 has 14 residues. Germline V gene sequence: CDR1 SGHRS, CDR2 YFSETQ.

This chain uses TRBV11-3 with TRBJ1-1, with D possibly matching TRBD1 (5 bases). Germline CDR1 is SGHNT and CDR2 is YENEEA. The CDR3 is made up of 13 amino acids. V lost 4 bases to trimming and J lost 7 bases, with 13 bases between them. The CDR3 DNA reads TGTGCCAGCAGCTCTAGAGTCGGGGGTGAAGCTTTCTTT. Protein sequence: CASSSRVGGEAFF.

The chain carries TRBV6-1 and TRBJ1-2; D gene ambiguous. Looked up from germline, CDR1 is MNHNS and CDR2 is SASEGT. This CDR3 spans 12 amino acids. Trimming shortened V by 2 bases and J by 7 bases, and 8 bases separated the two germline ends. The CDR3 spells CASSERGLGYTF. The CDR3 nucleotides are TGTGCCAGCAGTGAACGCGGCCTTGGCTACACCTTC.

CDR3 region: CASSGKLAGGDEQYF. The CDR3 DNA reads TGTGCCAGCAGCGGAAAACTAGCGGGGGGAGACGAGCAGTACTTC. V gene TRBV11-2 combines with J gene TRBJ2-7; TRBD2 matches 12 bases. This CDR3 region has 15 residues. Germline CDR1 reads SGHAT; CDR2 reads FQNNGV. V gave up 5 bases and J gave up 5 bases; unmatched junction bases: 7.

This clone turned up a few times. The chain joins TRBV6-2 or TRBV6-3 to TRBJ2-7; 12 nucleotides match TRBD2. V was clipped by 2 bases and J by 3 bases; unmatched bases: 5. The V gene's germline CDR1 is MNHEY and CDR2 SVGEGT. This CDR3 spans 16 amino acids. DNA of the CDR3: TGTGCCAGCAGTTACGGACTAGCGGGACAGGGCTACGAGCAGTACTTC. Protein product: CASSYGLAGQGYEQYF.

The chain joins TRBV6-5 to TRBJ1-1; D remains unclear. Germline loops: CDR1 MNHEY, CDR2 SVGAGI. This CDR3 has 12 residues. Trimming took 1 base from V and 10 from J, leaving 10 bases between them. Here the CDR3 reads CASSYFGGGAFF. The DNA for the CDR3 is TGTGCCAGCAGTTACTTCGGTGGTGGAGCTTTCTTT.

The rearrangement links TRBV18 to TRBJ1-2, with D unclear. The CDR3 has 14 amino acids. Trimming shortened V by 3 bases and J by 7 bases, and 15 bases separated the two germline ends. Germline values: CDR1 KGHSH, CDR2 LQKENI. The CDR3 loop reads CASSPYDWMAGYTF. CDR3 coding DNA: TGTGCCAGCTCACCTTATGACTGGATGGCTGGCTACACCTTC.

The chain combines TRBV11-2 with TRBJ2-5; TRBD1 agrees at 12 bases. The CDR3 covers 16 residues. After removal of 1 base from V and 7 bases from J, the junction contained 7 bases not matched to a gene. Germline V gene sequence: CDR1 SGHAT, CDR2 FQNNGV. The CDR3, as DNA: TGTGCCAGCAGCTTAGCGGGACAGGGGGCTTTAGGGACCCAGTACTTC. Protein sequence: CASSLAGQGALGTQYF.

This chain connects TRBV4-3 to TRBJ1-1; no clear D gene. The germline gives CDR1 LGHNA, CDR2 YSLEER. Trimming removed 0 bases at V and 3 bases at J, with 5 bases between. This CDR3 region has 13 residues. The CDR3: CASSQDSDTEAFF. CDR3 coding DNA: TGCGCCAGCAGCCAAGATTCCGACACTGAAGCTTTCTTT.

The sample holds one count of this clone. The V gene is TRBV6-1, the J gene TRBJ1-1, with unresolved D. CDR3 length: 14 amino acids. Deletions cut 2 bases from V and 1 base from J, with 8 bases between. Germline V lookup: CDR1 MNHNS, CDR2 SASEGT. The CDR3 protein is CASSEHHGNTEAFF. Written as DNA, the CDR3 is TGTGCCAGCAGTGAACACCACGGGAACACTGAAGCTTTCTTT.

The chain links TRBV20-1 to TRBJ1-1; tentative D call: TRBD1 (5 bases). The CDR3 loop spans 11 amino acids. The V end lost 2 bases, the J end lost 5 bases, and 6 bases lay between the germline ends. The germline gives CDR1 DFQATT, CDR2 SNEGSKA (reference sequence). The chain's CDR3 is CSARQGTEAFF. As DNA, the CDR3 is TGCAGTGCTAGACAGGGAACTGAAGCTTTCTTT.

The V call is TRBV7-8, the J call TRBJ2-3; tentative D call: TRBD1 (5 bases). This CDR3 comprises 15 residues. Germline values: CDR1 SGHVS, CDR2 FQNEAQ. Deletions cut 4 bases from V and 2 bases from J, with 13 bases between. For the CDR3, the DNA is TGTGCCAGCAGCTCGCAGGGCCTAGACACAGATACGCAGTATTTT. This encodes CASSSQGLDTDTQYF.

The rearrangement joins TRBV3-1 (or the pseudogene TRBV3-2) to TRBJ1-2, with a weak D call TRBD1 (6 bases). CDR3 size: 16 residues. From germline, CDR1 is LGHDT and CDR2 YNNKEL (reference sequence). The V end was cut by 1 base, the J end by 5 bases, with 17 bases between. The CDR3 sequence: CASSQGGRRKIYGYTF. The CDR3 nucleotides read TGTGCCAGCAGCCAAGGGGGGCGGAGGAAGATATATGGCTACACCTTC.

The rearrangement joins TRBV5-6 to TRBJ1-1; 7 nucleotides align to TRBD1. Germline loops: CDR1 SGHDT, CDR2 YYEEEE. The V and J ends lost 3 bases and 0 bases, in that order; junction bases with no gene match: 5. The CDR3 consists of 15 residues. Here the CDR3 reads CASSYEGQLNTEAFF. As DNA, the CDR3 is TGTGCCAGCAGCTACGAGGGACAGCTGAACACTGAAGCTTTCTTT.

J is TRBJ1-2 and V is TRBV6-5, with 7 bases fitting TRBD1. The CDR3 consists of 12 residues. With 7 bases clipped from V and 3 bases from J, the junction kept 2 bases outside the gene matches. CDR1 is MNHEY, CDR2 SVGAGI, per germline. CDR3 in amino acids: CASKTGDYGYTF. In nucleotides, the CDR3 is TGTGCCAGCAAAACAGGGGACTATGGCTACACCTTC.

CDR3 in DNA: TGCAGCGTTGAACACGCTACCCAAAGAGCTTTCTTT. Translating gives CSVEHATQRAFF. The chain carries TRBV29-1 and TRBJ1-1; D unresolved. V gave up 2 bases and J gave up 10 bases, with 14 bases separating them. CDR1 is SQVTM, CDR2 ANQGSEA, per germline. This CDR3 is 12 amino acids long.

V and J are TRBV15 and TRBJ2-1, with 9 bases identical to TRBD2. Germline V gene data show CDR1 as LNHNV and CDR2 as YYDKDF (reference sequence). The CDR3 loop spans 16 amino acids. The V gene end was trimmed by 1 base and the J gene end by 6 bases; junction bases not matched to a gene: 7. DNA for the CDR3: TGTGCCACCAGCAGAGCGCGGGAGGGGCTCGGCAATGAGCAGTTCTTC. Residues: CATSRAREGLGNEQFF. Based on the CDR3 plus reference TRBV15 and TRBJ2-1, the full variable domain is DAMVIQNPRYQVTQFGKPVTLSCSQTLNHNVMYWYQQKSSQAPKLLFHYYDKDFNNEADTPDNFQSRRPNTSFCFLDIRSPGLGDTAMYLCATSRAREGLGNEQFFGPGTRLTVL.

The chain employs TRBV7-2 and TRBJ2-1; 10 nucleotides agree with TRBD2. Germline trimming cut 1 base from V and 0 bases from J; bases unmatched to any gene: 9. Germline CDR1 reads SGHTA; CDR2 reads FQGNSA. The CDR3 consists of 19 residues. The CDR3 is CASSLVASGRGGSYNEQFF. CDR3 DNA: TGTGCCAGCAGCTTAGTGGCTAGCGGGAGAGGGGGCTCCTACAATGAGCAGTTCTTC.

This chain connects TRBV3-1 (or the pseudogene TRBV3-2) to TRBJ2-6; D unclear. V shed 1 base and J shed 0 bases, with 7 bases lying between them. The CDR3 length is 16 residues. Per germline, CDR1 LGHDT and CDR2 YNNKEL (reference sequence). CDR3: CASSQAEFSGANVLTF. In DNA, the CDR3 is TGTGCCAGCAGCCAAGCGGAGTTCTCTGGGGCCAACGTCCTGACTTTC.

This chain joins TRBV5-1 and TRBJ2-2; D is perhaps TRBD1 (6 bases). Trimming shortened V by 9 bases and J by 6 bases, and 21 bases separated the two germline ends. The CDR3 is 15 residues long. Per the germline V gene, CDR1 is SGHRS and CDR2 is YFSETQ. Here the CDR3 reads CATWDKDSSAGELFF. The CDR3 bases are TGCGCCACCTGGGACAAGGACAGTTCCGCCGGGGAGCTGTTTTTT.

The gene calls are TRBV9 and TRBJ2-7; possibly TRBD1 for D (6 bases). This CDR3 has 15 residues. With 4 bases removed from V and 0 bases from J, the gap between germline ends came to 14 bases. CDR1 SGDLS and CDR2 YYNGEE come from the germline V gene. The CDR3, as DNA: TGTGCCAGCAGCCCCCGGACAGACTACTCCTACGAGCAGTACTTC. The encoded protein is CASSPRTDYSYEQYF.

CDR3 sequence: CASSKSSGVSTDTQYF. CDR3 DNA sequence: TGCGCCAGCAGCAAATCTAGCGGGGTGAGCACAGATACGCAGTATTTT. The chain is built from TRBV5-1 and TRBJ2-3; 9 nucleotides agree with TRBD2. V was clipped by 4 bases and J by 0 bases; unmatched bases: 6. Germline V gene sequence: CDR1 SGHRS, CDR2 YFSETQ. The CDR3 runs to 16 residues.

This clone has only one observation. The V call is TRBV3-1 (or the pseudogene TRBV3-2), the J call TRBJ1-2, with 9 bases matching TRBD1. CDR1 LGHDT and CDR2 YNNKEL come from the germline V gene (reference sequence). With 4 bases clipped from V and 5 bases from J, the junction kept 8 bases outside the gene matches. This CDR3 comprises 15 residues. In nucleotides, the CDR3 is TGTGCCAGCAGCCCCGGGACAGGGAGAGCGTATGGCTACACCTTC. Translating it yields CASSPGTGRAYGYTF.